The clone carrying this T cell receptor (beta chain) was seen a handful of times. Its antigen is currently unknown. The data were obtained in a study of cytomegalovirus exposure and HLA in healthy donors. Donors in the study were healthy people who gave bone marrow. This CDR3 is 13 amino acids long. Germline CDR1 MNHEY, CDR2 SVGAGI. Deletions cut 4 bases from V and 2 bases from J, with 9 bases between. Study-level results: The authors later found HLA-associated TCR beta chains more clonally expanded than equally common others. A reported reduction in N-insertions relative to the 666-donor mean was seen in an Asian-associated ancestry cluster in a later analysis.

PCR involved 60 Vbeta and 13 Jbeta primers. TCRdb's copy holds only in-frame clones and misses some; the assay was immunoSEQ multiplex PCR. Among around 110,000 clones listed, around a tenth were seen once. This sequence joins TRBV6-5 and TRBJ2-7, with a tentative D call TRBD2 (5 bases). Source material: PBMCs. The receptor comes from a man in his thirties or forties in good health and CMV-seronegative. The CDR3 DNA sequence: TGTGCCAGCAGTTCCGGGATGGCCTACGAGCAGTACTTC. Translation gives CASSSGMAYEQYF.